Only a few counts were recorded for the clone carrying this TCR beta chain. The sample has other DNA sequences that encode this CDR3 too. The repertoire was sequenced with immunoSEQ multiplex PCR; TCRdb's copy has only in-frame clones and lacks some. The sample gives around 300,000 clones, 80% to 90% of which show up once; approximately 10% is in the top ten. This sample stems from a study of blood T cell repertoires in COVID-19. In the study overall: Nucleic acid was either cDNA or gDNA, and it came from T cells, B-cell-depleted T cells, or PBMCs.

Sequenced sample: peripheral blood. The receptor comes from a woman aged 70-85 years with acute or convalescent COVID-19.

As DNA, the CDR3 is TGTGCCTGGAGTGTAAGAGGTTCCAGTCGGGGAAATTCACCCCTCCACTTT. It specifies CAWSVRGSSRGNSPLHF. The J gene is TRBJ1-6, the V gene TRBV30; D is uncertain. The germline V gene has CDR1 GTSNPN and CDR2 SVGIG (reference sequence). The CDR3 spans 17 residues. V shed 0 bases and J shed 7 bases, with 19 bases lying between them.